The T cell receptor beta chain described here comes from a study of human T cells and chemical hapten exposure. Broader study findings: Those TCRs sitting above 1 in 1000 frequency stayed the same with DPC sensitization. Alopecia in the donors means their immune response may deviate from healthy people's.

Stated time point: pre-sensitization, week 0. Described treatment: therapeutic diphenylcyclopropenone sensitization with weekly scalp DPC. Unfractionated whole blood was the source from which total RNA was extracted. The CDR3 is made up of 13 amino acids. V dropped 3 bases and J dropped 8 bases, with 8 bases sitting between them. This clonotype has a count of ten or more. Its antigen is not identified. Authors' methods: A per-sample median of 95,638 TCRs was observed, with counts ranging from roughly 23,224 to 700,000. TCRdb recomputed calls from the RACE reads with MiXCR, one row per CDR3 protein. None of the V and J calls come from the authors' own analysis; TCRdb made them. Here the sample spans roughly 100,000 distinct CDR3 sequences, approximately 10% being singletons.

The sample was whole blood, taken in connection with sensitization to the hapten diphenylcyclopropenone (DPC). This clonotype originated in a woman aged 55-70 years with alopecia areata. Some clones in this sample may be carry-over from other donors' samples. J is TRBJ1-6 and V is TRBV12-3 or TRBV12-4; no clear D. DNA of the CDR3: TGTGCCAGCAGTTTGGTGGAGCATTCACCCCTCCACTTT. This translates into CASSLVEHSPLHF.